This section outlines one T cell receptor (beta chain) sequence together with its context. Investigators reverse transcribed all isolated RNA, so they sequenced expressed TCRB transcripts. Profiled with immunoSEQ multiplex PCR; TCRdb holds only in-frame clones, not every one. The top ten clones hold over 1% of a sample with some 200,000 clones, approximately 11% of them seen once. Germline V gene sequence: CDR1 SNHLY, CDR2 FYNNEI. The CDR3 sequence is 13 residues long. Trimming stripped 10 bases from V and 0 bases from J, with 13 bases between. The sample comes from a study of beta chain features in type 1 diabetes. Study-level information: Examined across all samples were around 110 million sorted cells.

This TCR was sampled from a man between 18 and 35 years old in good health. The chain employs TRBV2 and TRBJ2-7, with D maybe TRBD1 (6 bases). The sample was central memory CD4+ T cells from blood. The CDR3 loop reads CATQTGYSYEQYF. The DNA of the CDR3 is TGTGCCACCCAAACAGGGTACTCCTACGAGCAGTACTTC.